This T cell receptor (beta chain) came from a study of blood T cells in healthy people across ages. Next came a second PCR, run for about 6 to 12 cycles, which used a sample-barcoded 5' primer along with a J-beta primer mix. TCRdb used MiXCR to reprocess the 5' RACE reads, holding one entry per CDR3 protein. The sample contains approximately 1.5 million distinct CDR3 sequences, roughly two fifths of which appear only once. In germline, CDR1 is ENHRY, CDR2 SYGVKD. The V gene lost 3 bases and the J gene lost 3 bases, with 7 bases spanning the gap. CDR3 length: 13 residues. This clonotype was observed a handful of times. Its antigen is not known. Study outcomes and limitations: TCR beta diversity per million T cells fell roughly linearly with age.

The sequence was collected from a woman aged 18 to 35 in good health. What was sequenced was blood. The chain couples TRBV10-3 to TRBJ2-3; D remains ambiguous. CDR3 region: CAISDSGTDTQYF. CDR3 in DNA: TGTGCCATCAGTGACTCCGGTACAGATACGCAGTATTTT.